The TCR beta chain under discussion was sequenced for a study of cytomegalovirus exposure and HLA in healthy donors. Study-level results: A list of roughly 180 TCR beta chains associated with cytomegalovirus was given. For most TCR sequences rarity was the rule, although some public TCRs occurred in many donors.

As concerns this clone: The antigen remains unidentified.

This PCR relied on a set of 60 Vbeta primers and 13 Jbeta primers. Method: immunoSEQ multiplex PCR; TCRdb's copy keeps in-frame clones and lacks some. The sample shows 30,000 or so clones, about three fifths of them seen only once. Germline V gives CDR1 SEHNR, CDR2 FQNEAQ (reference sequence). V lost 1 base, J lost 4 bases, and 10 bases lay in between. This CDR3 comprises 14 residues. Sequencing input: PBMCs. This chain joins TRBV7-9 and TRBJ2-5; D perhaps matches TRBD2 (6 bases). The source of this sequence is a man in his fifties in good health and CMV-seropositive. As DNA, the CDR3 is TGTGCCAGCAGCTTAGGTCTGGGAGGAGAGACCCAGTACTTC. It specifies CASSLGLGGETQYF.